Listed below are T cell receptor beta chains from one sample, sequenced in a study of T cell repertoires in cytomegalovirus infection. TCRdb itself ran the reads through MiXCR, one entry per CDR3 protein. The sample contains 250,000 or so distinct CDR3 sequences, about 17% of which appear only once. Sequencing input: CD8+ T cells from PBMCs. All receptors derive from a human donor in good health (CMV status not recorded). Some clones in this sample may be carry-over from other donors' samples. CDR3s include the opening cysteine and the closing phenylalanine or tryptophan. Fields, in order: clone size, D gene, V gene, J gene, CDR3 DNA, CDR3 protein. A D gene is named only where the DNA matches it firmly. Expanded clones get a size class; other rows say once, few or many, or leave the size out.

>few|TRBD2|TRBV19|TRBJ2-1
TGTGCCAGTAGTATCGCAAGCGGGGGGGCTATCTACAATGAGCAGTTCTTC
CASSIASGGAIYNEQFF
>many|NA|TRBV7-8|TRBJ2-1
TGTGCCAGCAGCTTAGGGGGGGACGGATACTCCTACAATGAGCAGTTCTTC
CASSLGGDGYSYNEQFF
>NA|NA|TRBV6-2/TRBV6-3|TRBJ2-6
TGTGCCAGCAGCGAATTCGTTCCTGGGGCCAACGTCCTGACTTTC
CASSEFVPGANVLTF
>few|NA|TRBV7-9|TRBJ2-5
TGTGCCAGCAGCTTAATCGGGCGCCAAGAGACCCAGTACTTC
CASSLIGRQETQYF
>NA|TRBD2|TRBV5-6|TRBJ2-2
TGTGCCAGCAGCTTGGCCGGACTAGAGTACGGGGAGCTGTTTTTT
CASSLAGLEYGELFF
>NA|NA|TRBV7-9|TRBJ1-2
TGTGCCAGCAGCGAGAGTCGGAGAGGGTTTTACGGTGGCTACACCTTC
CASSESRRGFYGGYTF
>NA|NA|TRBV6-6|TRBJ1-1
TGTGCCAGCAGTTACTCTCTTTACACTGGAGCTTTCTTT
CASSYSLYTGAFF
>few|NA|TRBV6-5|TRBJ1-5
TGTGCCAGCAGCCATAATAATCAGCCCCAGCATTTT
CASSHNNQPQHF
>many|TRBD1|TRBV7-3|TRBJ2-1
TGTGCCAGCAGTTATGGACAGGGCTCCTACAATGAGCAGTTCTTC
CASSYGQGSYNEQFF
>NA|NA|TRBV12-5|TRBJ2-2
TGTGCTAGTGGCACAGGTAACACCGGGGAGCCGTTTTTT
CASGTGNTGEPFF
>NA|NA|TRBV28|TRBJ2-3
TGTGCCAGCAGCCCCGGGACTTTTGGGGGCACAGATACGCAGTATTTT
CASSPGTFGGTDTQYF
>few|TRBD1|TRBV5-4|TRBJ2-5
TGTGCCAGCAGCTTGGAGGGGGCTCAAGAGACCCAGTACTTC
CASSLEGAQETQYF
>many|TRBD2|TRBV7-6|TRBJ2-2
TGTGCCAGCAGCTTGACCGGGACTAGCGGGGGGACCGGGGAGCTGTTTTTT
CASSLTGTSGGTGELFF
>NA|TRBD1|TRBV2|TRBJ2-3
TGTGCCAGCAGGCGCTGGGGGACAGGGGGTCCGTCAGATACGCAGTATTTT
CASRRWGTGGPSDTQYF
>NA|TRBD2|TRBV11-2|TRBJ2-3
TGTGCCAGCTCCGGACTAGCGGGAACTAGCACAGATACGCAGTATTTT
CASSGLAGTSTDTQYF
>many|NA|TRBV7-8|TRBJ2-3
TGTGCCAGCAGCTTAGCCCAGCTGCCCACAGGGTTTGGCACAGATACGCAGTATTTT
CASSLAQLPTGFGTDTQYF
>many|NA|TRBV7-6|TRBJ2-3
TGTGCCAGCAGCTTAGCGCTTTTCAACACAGATACGCAGTATTTT
CASSLALFNTDTQYF
>many|NA|TRBV7-8|TRBJ1-1
TGTGCCAGCCGCCCGGTCCGGGACACTGAAGCTTTCTTT
CASRPVRDTEAFF
>few|NA|TRBV9|TRBJ1-4
TGTGCCAGCAGCGGAACTCATCATGGGGGTGAAAAACTGTTTTTT
CASSGTHHGGEKLFF
>few|NA|TRBV6-1|TRBJ2-7
TGTGCCAGCTCGCCCCGGGATTTATCCTACGAGCAGTACTTC
CASSPRDLSYEQYF
>many|NA|TRBV12-3/TRBV12-4|TRBJ2-1
TGTGCCAGCACCACTACGGGGAGTGGGAATGAGCAGTTCTTC
CASTTTGSGNEQFF
>NA|NA|TRBV3-1|TRBJ1-4
TGTGCCAGCAGCCAAGCTGACAGGTACGGAGAAAAACTGTTTTTT
CASSQADRYGEKLFF
>many|TRBD2|TRBV7-2|TRBJ2-1
TGTGCCAGCAGCTCTAGCGGGGCTTTCTTTATCAATGAGCAGTTCTTC
CASSSSGAFFINEQFF
>few|NA|TRBV7-9|TRBJ2-7
TGTGCCAGCAGCTTAGAGAGTATTTTGGGGCGCGAGCAGTACTTC
CASSLESILGREQYF
>many|NA|TRBV4-1|TRBJ1-1
TGCGCCAGCAGCCCCGTAGAATCCACTGAAGCTTTCTTT
CASSPVESTEAFF
>NA|NA|TRBV10-3|TRBJ2-2
TGTGCCATCAGTGAGTCCCCCACCGGGGAGCTGTTTTTT
CAISESPTGELFF
>NA|TRBD1|TRBV12-3/TRBV12-4|TRBJ2-1
TGTGCCAGCAGTTGGGGGCAGGGGGCGAACAATGAGCAGTTCTTC
CASSWGQGANNEQFF
>many|NA|TRBV7-2|TRBJ1-2
TGTGCCAGCACCATTCATACGGAAGCTAACTATGGCTACACCTTC
CASTIHTEANYGYTF
>many|TRBD1|TRBV28|TRBJ1-5
TGTGCCAGCAGGGTGACAGGGCCGCACAATCAGCCCCAGCATTTT
CASRVTGPHNQPQHF
>NA|TRBD2|TRBV9|TRBJ2-5
TGTGCCAGCAGCGAGACTAGCGGGTCGTACCAAGAGACCCAGTACTTC
CASSETSGSYQETQYF
>NA|NA|TRBV19|TRBJ2-1
TGTGCCAGTAGTATACGGACACGCAATGAGCAGTTCTTC
CASSIRTRNEQFF
>few|NA|TRBV7-9|TRBJ2-5
TGTGCCAGCAGCCGAACAGCAAGTCAAGAGACCCAGTACTTC
CASSRTASQETQYF
>many|NA|TRBV6-2/TRBV6-3|TRBJ1-1
TGTGCCAGCAGTTCCGGAGAGGGAGACACTGAAGCTTTCTTT
CASSSGEGDTEAFF
>few|TRBD1|TRBV20-1|TRBJ2-7
TGCAGTGCTAAGGAGACAGGGTTCTACGAGCAGTACTTC
CSAKETGFYEQYF
>few|TRBD1|TRBV10-2|TRBJ2-2
TGCGCCAGCAGTGAGTTCTACCGGGACAGGGAGTACAACACCGGGGAGCTGTTTTTT
CASSEFYRDREYNTGELFF
>many|NA|TRBV7-9|TRBJ2-3
TGTGCCAGCAGCTCAGGGGCTGAACTCACAGATACGCAGTATTTT
CASSSGAELTDTQYF
>many|TRBD1|TRBV7-9|TRBJ1-2
TGTGCCAGCAGCTTTCCAGGGGGCGCTAACTATGGCTACACCTTC
CASSFPGGANYGYTF
>many|NA|TRBV28|TRBJ2-7
TGTGCCAGCAGTTCCTCGGACGGGGACTCCTACGAGCAGTACTTC
CASSSSDGDSYEQYF
>many|TRBD1|TRBV12-5|TRBJ2-1
TGTGCTAGTGGTTTCCCTTTAGGGGACAGCATCAATGAGCAGTTCTTC
CASGFPLGDSINEQFF
>NA|NA|TRBV6-2/TRBV6-3|TRBJ2-4
TGTGCCAGCAACCTAGGGGGAGTAGCCAAAAACATTCAGTACTTC
CASNLGGVAKNIQYF
>NA|NA|TRBV7-9|TRBJ2-7
TGTGCCAGCAGCCCCTGGACGCAGGGCTCCTACGAGCAGTACTTC
CASSPWTQGSYEQYF
>few|TRBD1|TRBV7-9|TRBJ2-7
TGTGCCAGCAGCTCAGCTCGTAGGGGACAGGGGGCTTTTTACGAGCAGTACTTC
CASSSARRGQGAFYEQYF
>many|TRBD2|TRBV11-2|TRBJ2-4
TGTGCCAGCAGCCTAGGGACTAGCGGCCTCTTAGCCAAAAACATTCAGTACTTC
CASSLGTSGLLAKNIQYF
>many|NA|TRBV5-1|TRBJ2-1
TGCGCCAGCAGCTTGAGGGGGGGCCCCAATGAGCAGTTCTTC
CASSLRGGPNEQFF
>many|NA|TRBV19|TRBJ2-1
TGTGCCAGTAGTCCCCTTGGAGAGACCCCAAAAGGAGGCAATGAGCAGTTCTTC
CASSPLGETPKGGNEQFF
>many|NA|TRBV11-2|TRBJ2-7
TGTGCCAGCAGCTCGTCCACGTACGAGCAGTACTTC
CASSSSTYEQYF
>many|TRBD1|TRBV7-2|TRBJ1-1
TGTGCCAGCAGACCTGTACAGGGGATAACTGAAGCTTTCTTT
CASRPVQGITEAFF
>many|NA|TRBV7-9|TRBJ1-1
TGTGCCAGCAGCTTAGCGCCGTGGCCTGAAGCTTTCTTT
CASSLAPWPEAFF
>NA|TRBD2|TRBV2|TRBJ2-5
TGTGCCAGCAGTGAACTGGTAGCGGGGGGAGAGACCCAGTACTTC
CASSELVAGGETQYF
>few|NA|TRBV6-5|TRBJ2-6
TGTGCCAGCAGTTTCGTGACTTGGGCTGGGGCCAACGTCCTGACTTTC
CASSFVTWAGANVLTF
>once|NA|TRBV5-1|TRBJ1-1
TGCGCCAGCAGCTTGGCGGCACCGAACACTGAAGCTTTCTTT
CASSLAAPNTEAFF
>NA|NA|TRBV12-3/TRBV12-4|TRBJ1-2
TGTGCCAGCAACATAGGAGTCTATGGCTACACCTTC
CASNIGVYGYTF
>many|NA|TRBV7-2|TRBJ1-2
TGTGCCAGCAGCTTCGGGGACTTCGGTGGCTACACCTTC
CASSFGDFGGYTF
>NA|NA|TRBV5-1|TRBJ1-2
TGCGCCAGCAGCTTGAGGGCAGCCACTTTGCGTGGCTACACCTTC
CASSLRAATLRGYTF
>NA|NA|TRBV5-6|TRBJ1-4
TGTGCCAGCAGCTCCAGGATCCTCGGGGAAAAACTGTTTTTT
CASSSRILGEKLFF
>many|TRBD1|TRBV6-2/TRBV6-3|TRBJ2-3
TGTGCCAGCAGTTGGCAGGGGGGCACAGATACGCAGTATTTT
CASSWQGGTDTQYF
>many|NA|TRBV7-2|TRBJ1-4
TGTGCCAGCAGCTTTTCCAGAATGTCAACTAATGAAAAACTGTTTTTT
CASSFSRMSTNEKLFF
>few|TRBD1|TRBV2|TRBJ1-2
TGTGCCAGCAGTGATATAGGCCACAGGGGGCGTGTTGGCTACACCTTC
CASSDIGHRGRVGYTF
>few|NA|TRBV6-2/TRBV6-3|TRBJ2-7
TGTGCCAGCAGTTGGGGCGGCGAGCAGTACTTC
CASSWGGEQYF